This T cell receptor beta chain came from a study of T cells expressing NK-cell markers. Across the whole study: Seven donors tested HCMV-seropositive and one tested seronegative among the eight sequenced.

TCRdb reanalyzed the 5' RACE reads, giving one entry per CDR3 protein sequence and no DNA. This table holds 350,000 to 450,000 distinct CDR3 sequences. The germline V gene has CDR1 SGHRS and CDR2 YFSETQ. This CDR3 comprises 15 residues. The chain uses TRBV5-1 and TRBJ2-5; TCRdb lists TRBD1, though no DNA is available to test this call. Sequenced: blood T cells: a sorted CD56 or NKG2C T cell subset, CD4+ or CD8+ T cells, or bulk PBMC T cells (not recorded which). The sequence came from a man aged 18-70 years in good health. This CDR3 reads CASSKKTGMVETQYF.